This T cell receptor (beta chain) was profiled in a study of T cells in Graves' hyperthyroidism and ophthalmopathy. This clonotype was seen only a few times. The CDR3 regions of TCR beta were amplified from RNA transcripts. HTBI primers were employed in a first-round RT-PCR of the TCR CDR3. TCRdb processed the multiplex PCR reads anew with MiXCR; each CDR3 protein has one entry. The sample records a few hundred thousand distinct CDR3 sequences, around 45% being singletons. The sequence derives from an adult woman with Graves' disease, either hyperthyroidism or ophthalmopathy (not recorded which). Input material: peripheral blood or thyroid tissue (not recorded which).

The CDR3 loop reads CASSLGGYTIYF. The CDR3 nucleotides read TGTGCCAGCAGCTTAGGAGGGTACACCATATATTTT. This rearrangement joins TRBV7-2 to TRBJ1-3, with D hard to call. Germline values: CDR1 SGHTA, CDR2 FQGNSA. This CDR3 contains 12 residues. Trimming shortened V by 1 base and J by 8 bases, and 6 bases separated the two germline ends. The whole variable domain, remainder taken from reference TRBV7-2 and TRBJ1-3, is GAGVSQSPSNKVTEKGKDVELRCDPISGHTALYWYRQSLGQGLEFLIYFQGNSAPDKSGLPSDRFSAERTGGSVSTLTIQRTQQEDSAVYLCASSLGGYTIYFGEGSWLTVV.